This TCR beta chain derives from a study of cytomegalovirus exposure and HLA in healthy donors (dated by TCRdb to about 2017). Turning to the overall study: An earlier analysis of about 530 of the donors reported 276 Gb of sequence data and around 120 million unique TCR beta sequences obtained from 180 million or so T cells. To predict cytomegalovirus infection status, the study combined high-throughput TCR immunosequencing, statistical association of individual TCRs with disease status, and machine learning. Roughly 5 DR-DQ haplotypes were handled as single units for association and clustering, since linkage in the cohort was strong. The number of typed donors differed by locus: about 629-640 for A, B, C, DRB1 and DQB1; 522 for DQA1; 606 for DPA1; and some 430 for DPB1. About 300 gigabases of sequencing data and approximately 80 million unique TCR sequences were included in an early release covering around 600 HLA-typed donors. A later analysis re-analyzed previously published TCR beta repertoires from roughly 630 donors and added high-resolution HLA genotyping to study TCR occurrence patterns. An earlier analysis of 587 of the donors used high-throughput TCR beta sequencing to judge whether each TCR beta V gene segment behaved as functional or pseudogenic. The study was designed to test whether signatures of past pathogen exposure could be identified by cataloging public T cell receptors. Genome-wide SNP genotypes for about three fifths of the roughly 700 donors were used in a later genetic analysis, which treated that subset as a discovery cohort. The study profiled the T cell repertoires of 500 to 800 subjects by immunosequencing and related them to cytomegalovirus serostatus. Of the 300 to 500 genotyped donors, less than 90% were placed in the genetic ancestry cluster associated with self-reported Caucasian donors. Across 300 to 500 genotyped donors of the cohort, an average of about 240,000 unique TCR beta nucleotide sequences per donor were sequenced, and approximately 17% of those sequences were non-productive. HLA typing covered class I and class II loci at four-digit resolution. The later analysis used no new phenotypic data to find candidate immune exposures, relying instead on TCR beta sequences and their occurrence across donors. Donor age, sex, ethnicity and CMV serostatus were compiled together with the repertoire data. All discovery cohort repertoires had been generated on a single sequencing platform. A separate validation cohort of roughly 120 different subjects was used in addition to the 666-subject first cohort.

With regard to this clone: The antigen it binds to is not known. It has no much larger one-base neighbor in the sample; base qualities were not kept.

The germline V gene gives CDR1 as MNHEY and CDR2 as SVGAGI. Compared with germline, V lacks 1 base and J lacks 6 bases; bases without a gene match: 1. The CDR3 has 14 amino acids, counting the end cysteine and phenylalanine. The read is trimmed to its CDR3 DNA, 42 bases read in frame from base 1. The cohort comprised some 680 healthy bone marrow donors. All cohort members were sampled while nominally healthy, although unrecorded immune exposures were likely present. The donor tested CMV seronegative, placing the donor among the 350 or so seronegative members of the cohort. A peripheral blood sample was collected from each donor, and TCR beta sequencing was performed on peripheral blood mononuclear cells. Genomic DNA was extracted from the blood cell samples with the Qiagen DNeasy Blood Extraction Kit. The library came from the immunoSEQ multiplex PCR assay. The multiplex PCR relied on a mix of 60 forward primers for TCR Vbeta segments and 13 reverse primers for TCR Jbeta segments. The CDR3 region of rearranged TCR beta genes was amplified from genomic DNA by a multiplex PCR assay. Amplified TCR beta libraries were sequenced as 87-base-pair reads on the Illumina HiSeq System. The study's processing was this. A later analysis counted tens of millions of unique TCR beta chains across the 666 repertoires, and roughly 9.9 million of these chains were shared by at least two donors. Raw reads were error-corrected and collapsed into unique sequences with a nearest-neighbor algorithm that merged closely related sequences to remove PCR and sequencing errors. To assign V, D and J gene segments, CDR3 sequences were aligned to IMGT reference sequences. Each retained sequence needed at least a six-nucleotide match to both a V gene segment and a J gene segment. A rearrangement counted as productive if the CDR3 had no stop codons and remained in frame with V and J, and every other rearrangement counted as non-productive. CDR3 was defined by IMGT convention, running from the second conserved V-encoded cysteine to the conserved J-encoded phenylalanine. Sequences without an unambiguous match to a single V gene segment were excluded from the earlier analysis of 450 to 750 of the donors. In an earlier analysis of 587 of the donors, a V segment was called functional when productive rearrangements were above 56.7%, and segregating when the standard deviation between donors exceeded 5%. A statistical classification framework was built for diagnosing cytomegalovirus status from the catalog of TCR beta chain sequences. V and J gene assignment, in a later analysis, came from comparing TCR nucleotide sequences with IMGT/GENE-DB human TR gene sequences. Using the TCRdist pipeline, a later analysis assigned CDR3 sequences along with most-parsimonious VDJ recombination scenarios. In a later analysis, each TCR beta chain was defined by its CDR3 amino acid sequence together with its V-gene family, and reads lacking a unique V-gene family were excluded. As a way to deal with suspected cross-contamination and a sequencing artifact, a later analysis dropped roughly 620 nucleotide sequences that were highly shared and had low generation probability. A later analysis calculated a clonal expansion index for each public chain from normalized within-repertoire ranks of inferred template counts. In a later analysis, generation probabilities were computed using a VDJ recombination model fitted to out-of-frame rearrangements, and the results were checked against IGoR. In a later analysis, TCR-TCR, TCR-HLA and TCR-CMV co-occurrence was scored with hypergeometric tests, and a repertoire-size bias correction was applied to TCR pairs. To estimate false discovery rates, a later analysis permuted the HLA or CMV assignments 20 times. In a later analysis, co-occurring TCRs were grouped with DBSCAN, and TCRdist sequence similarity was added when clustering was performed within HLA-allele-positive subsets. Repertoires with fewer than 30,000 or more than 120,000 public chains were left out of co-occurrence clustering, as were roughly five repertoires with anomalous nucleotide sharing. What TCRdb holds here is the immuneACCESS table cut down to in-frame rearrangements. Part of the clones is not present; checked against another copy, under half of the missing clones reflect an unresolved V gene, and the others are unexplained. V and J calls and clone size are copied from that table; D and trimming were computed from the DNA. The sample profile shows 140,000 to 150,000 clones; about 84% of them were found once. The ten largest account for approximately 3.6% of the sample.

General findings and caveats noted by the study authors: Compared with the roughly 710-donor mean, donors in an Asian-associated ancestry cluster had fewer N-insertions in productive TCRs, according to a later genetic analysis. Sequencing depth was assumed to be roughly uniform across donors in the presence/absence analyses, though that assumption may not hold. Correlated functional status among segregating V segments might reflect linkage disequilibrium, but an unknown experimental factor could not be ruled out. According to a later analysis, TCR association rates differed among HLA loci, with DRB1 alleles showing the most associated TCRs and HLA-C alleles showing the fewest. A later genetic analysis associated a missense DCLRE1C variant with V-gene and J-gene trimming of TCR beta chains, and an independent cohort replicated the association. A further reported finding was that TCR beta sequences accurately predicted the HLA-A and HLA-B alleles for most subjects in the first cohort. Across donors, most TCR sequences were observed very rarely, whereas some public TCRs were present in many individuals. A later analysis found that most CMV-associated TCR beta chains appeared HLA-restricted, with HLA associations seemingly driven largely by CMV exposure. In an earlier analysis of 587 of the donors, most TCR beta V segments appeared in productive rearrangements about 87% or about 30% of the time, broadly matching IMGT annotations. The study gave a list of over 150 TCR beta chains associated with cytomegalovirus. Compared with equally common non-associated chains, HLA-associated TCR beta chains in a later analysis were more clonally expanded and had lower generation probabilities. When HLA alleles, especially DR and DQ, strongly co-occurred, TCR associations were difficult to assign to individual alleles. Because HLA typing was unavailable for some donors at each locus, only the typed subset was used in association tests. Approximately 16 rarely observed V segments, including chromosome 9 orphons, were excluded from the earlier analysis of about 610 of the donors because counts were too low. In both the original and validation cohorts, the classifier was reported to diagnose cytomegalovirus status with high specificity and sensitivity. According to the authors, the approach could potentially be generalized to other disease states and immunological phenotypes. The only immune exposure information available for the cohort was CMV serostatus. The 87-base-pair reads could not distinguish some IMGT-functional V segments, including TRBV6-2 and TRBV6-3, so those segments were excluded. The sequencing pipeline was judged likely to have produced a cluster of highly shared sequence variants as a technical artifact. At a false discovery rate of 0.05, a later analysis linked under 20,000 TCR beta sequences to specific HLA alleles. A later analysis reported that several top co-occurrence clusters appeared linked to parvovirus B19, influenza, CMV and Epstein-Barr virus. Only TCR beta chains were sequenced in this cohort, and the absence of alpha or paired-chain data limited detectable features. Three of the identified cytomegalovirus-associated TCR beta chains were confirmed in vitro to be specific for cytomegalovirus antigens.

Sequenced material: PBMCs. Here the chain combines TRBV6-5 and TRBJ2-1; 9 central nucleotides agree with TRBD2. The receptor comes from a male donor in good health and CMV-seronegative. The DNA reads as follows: TGTGCCAGCAGTTACTTTAGCGGGGGCAATGAGCAGTTCTTC. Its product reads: CASSYFSGGNEQFF.